This TCR beta chain was documented in a study of beta chain features in type 1 diabetes. Background on the study: Over all samples combined, fewer than 140,000,000 sorted cells were examined.

Whole-study findings and limits: Among patients with Type 1 diabetes, TCRB CDR3s were moderately but significantly shorter in every one of the four CD4+ subsets.

The CDR3 is 12 residues long. Germline V gene sequence: CDR1 SGHRS, CDR2 YFSETQ. V lost 4 bases and J 6 bases, leaving 7 bases between the germline ends. Sorting gave populations that all exceeded 95% purity. Reverse transcribing all isolated RNA meant expressed TCRB transcripts were sequenced. Sequenced by immunoSEQ multiplex PCR; TCRdb stores in-frame clones only, minus some. Among around 300,000 clones listed, 11% were seen once. On this clone: The antigen is not known.

The specimen sequenced was naive CD4+ T cells from blood. The TCR sequence derives from a woman in her twenties or thirties in good health. V usage is TRBV5-1 and J usage is TRBJ2-2; D is ambiguous. The CDR3 DNA reads TGCGCCAGCAGCCCCCCCGCCGGGGAGCTGTTTTTT. Its protein is CASSPPAGELFF.